These 13 T cell receptor beta chains were all obtained from the same sample, sequenced in a study of blood T cell repertoires in COVID-19. Produced via immunoSEQ multiplex PCR; TCRdb's table is partial and in-frame only. The table has 20,000 to 25,000 clones, 70% to 90% seen once. Material for sequencing was peripheral blood. Receptors originate from a human donor with active COVID-19. The donor label of this sample is uncertain.

This clone is a singleton in its sample. The chain employs TRBV18 and TRBJ2-7; TRBD1 might be the D (5 bases). V lost 3 bases and J 6 bases, leaving 9 bases between the germline ends. Germline values: CDR1 KGHSH, CDR2 LQKENI. This CDR3 comprises 12 residues. CDR3 amino acids: CASSPQGPEQYF. In DNA, the CDR3 is TGTGCCAGCTCACCGCAGGGCCCCGAGCAGTACTTC.

The CDR3 coding sequence is TGTGCCTGGAGGATCGGGACACCTTACAATGAGCAGTTCTTC. Its translation is CAWRIGTPYNEQFF. This chain uses TRBV30 with TRBJ2-1; D may be TRBD1 (6 bases). The V end lost 3 bases, the J end lost 4 bases, and 13 bases lay between the germline ends. This CDR3 region has 14 residues. The V gene's germline CDR1 is GTSNPN and CDR2 SVGIG (reference sequence).

V gene TRBV12-3 or TRBV12-4 combines with J gene TRBJ2-2, with D perhaps TRBD1 (5 bases). This CDR3 comprises 11 residues. Deletions cut 6 bases from V and 6 bases from J, with 5 bases between. In DNA form, the CDR3 reads TGTGCCAGCAGAGGGGCCGGGGAGCTGTTTTTT. It translates to CASRGAGELFF.

The chain links TRBV5-1 to TRBJ1-2, with 7 bases that match TRBD1. J gave up 4 bases and V 0 bases, and 6 bases lay outside the gene matches. CDR3 length: 15 residues. CDR1 is SGHRS and CDR2 is YFSETQ in the germline V gene. This chain's CDR3 is CASSLAGQSIYGYTF. In DNA form, the CDR3 reads TGCGCCAGCAGCTTGGCGGGACAGTCGATCTATGGCTACACCTTC.

This sequence joins TRBV14 and TRBJ2-5, with 8 nucleotides matching TRBD1. V shed 4 bases, J shed 5 bases, and the junction held 3 bases outside the gene matches. Germline CDR1 reads SGHDN; CDR2 reads FVKESK. The CDR3 is made up of 13 amino acids. Here the CDR3 reads CASSRTGPETQYF. DNA for the CDR3: TGTGCCAGCAGCCGGACAGGGCCGGAGACCCAGTACTTC.

The chain employs TRBV5-1 and TRBJ1-4; perhaps TRBD1 as D (5 bases). Germline V gene sequence: CDR1 SGHRS, CDR2 YFSETQ. The V end was cut by 7 bases, the J end by 3 bases, with 19 bases between. The CDR3 is made up of 16 amino acids. CDR3 sequence reads: CASAISGAGANEKLFF. The DNA of the CDR3 is TGCGCCAGCGCCATCTCTGGGGCTGGGGCTAATGAAAAACTGTTTTTT.

In its sample, this clone ranks as medium-sized. The chain combines TRBV6-5 with TRBJ2-7, with D possibly TRBD1 on 6 matching bases. Germline V lookup: CDR1 MNHEY, CDR2 SVGAGI. This CDR3 has 13 residues. V was shortened by 7 bases and J by 2 bases, with 12 bases between the two germline ends. The CDR3 here is CASTGDTTYEQYF. The CDR3 DNA follows: TGTGCCAGCACAGGGGACACCACCTACGAGCAGTACTTC.

The chain is built from TRBV25-1 and TRBJ1-4, with TRBD1 matching 9 bases. This CDR3 contains 17 residues. V lost 4 bases and J lost 2; bases outside the gene matches: 8. Looked up from germline, CDR1 is MGHDK and CDR2 is SYGVNS. Written as DNA, the CDR3 is TGTGCCAGCAGTGCCGGGACAGGGAGACCCACTAATGAAAAACTGTTTTTT. Its translation: CASSAGTGRPTNEKLFF.

The CDR3 spells CSVVVTSGADTQYF. DNA of the CDR3: TGCAGCGTTGTGGTGACTTCGGGGGCAGATACGCAGTATTTT. The chain is built from TRBV29-1 and TRBJ2-3; maybe TRBD2 (6 bases). This CDR3 spans 14 amino acids. The V gene lost 4 bases and the J gene lost 4 bases, with 15 bases spanning the gap. Germline loops: CDR1 SQVTM, CDR2 ANQGSEA.

This clone has a single count. The gene calls are TRBV28 and TRBJ1-2; TRBD1 matches at 12 bases. Germline V lookup: CDR1 MDHEN, CDR2 SYDVKM. The J segment lost 6 bases and the V segment lost 6 bases, leaving 8 bases of the junction unmatched. The CDR3 spans 15 residues. The CDR3: CASSNPGTGGDGYTF. The CDR3 DNA reads as TGTGCCAGCAGCAACCCCGGGACAGGGGGCGATGGCTACACCTTC.

The chain couples TRBV6-1 to TRBJ2-3; TRBD1 might be the D (5 bases). V was clipped by 0 bases and J by 4 bases, with 17 bases between them. From germline, CDR1 is MNHNS and CDR2 SASEGT. This CDR3 contains 17 residues. For the CDR3, the DNA is TGTGCCAGCAGTGAAGCCAGGACAATAGGACGGGCAGATACGCAGTATTTT. Translated: CASSEARTIGRADTQYF.

The chain couples TRBV27 to TRBJ1-3; D gene uncertain. The V gene lost 3 bases and the J gene lost 4 bases, with 10 bases spanning the gap. Germline CDR1 MNHEY, CDR2 SMNVEV (reference sequence). The CDR3 has 14 amino acids. The CDR3 sequence is CASSLRQSGNTIYF. The CDR3 DNA is TGTGCCAGCAGTTTGAGGCAGTCAGGAAACACCATATATTTT.

The V call is TRBV28, the J call TRBJ2-7, with TRBD2 identical over 13 bases. V gave up 6 bases and J gave up 0 bases; unmatched junction bases: 8. This CDR3 region has 17 residues. Germline V lookup: CDR1 MDHEN, CDR2 SYDVKM. The chain's CDR3 is CASRGPGLAGISYEQYF. The CDR3 coding sequence is TGTGCCAGCAGGGGCCCGGGACTAGCGGGGATCTCCTACGAGCAGTACTTC.